This TCR beta chain stems from a study of cytomegalovirus exposure and HLA in healthy donors. It was with 60 Vbeta and 13 Jbeta primers that the PCR ran. As originally analysed: Around 10 million of the approximately 80 million unique TCR beta chains counted in a later analysis were shared. Using immunoSEQ multiplex PCR, the repertoire was profiled, and TCRdb retains in-frame clones only, with some absent. V and J calls and clone size are copied from that table; D and trimming were computed from the DNA. Seen here are 160,000 or so clones, around 88% observed once, and the top ten hold under 0.95%. This CDR3 is 15 amino acids long. From germline, CDR1 is SEHNR and CDR2 FQNEAQ (reference sequence).

The origin of this receptor is a woman in her twenties or thirties in good health and CMV-seronegative. The chain combines TRBV7-9 with TRBJ2-5, with D perhaps TRBD1 (6 bases). The end of the DNA fits TRBJ2-7 better, so the J call may be wrong. Sequencing input: PBMCs. Here the CDR3 DNA reads TGTGCCAGCAGCTTAGGGGGGCTCTCTGACTACGAGCAGTACTTC. It specifies CASSLGGLSDYEQYF.